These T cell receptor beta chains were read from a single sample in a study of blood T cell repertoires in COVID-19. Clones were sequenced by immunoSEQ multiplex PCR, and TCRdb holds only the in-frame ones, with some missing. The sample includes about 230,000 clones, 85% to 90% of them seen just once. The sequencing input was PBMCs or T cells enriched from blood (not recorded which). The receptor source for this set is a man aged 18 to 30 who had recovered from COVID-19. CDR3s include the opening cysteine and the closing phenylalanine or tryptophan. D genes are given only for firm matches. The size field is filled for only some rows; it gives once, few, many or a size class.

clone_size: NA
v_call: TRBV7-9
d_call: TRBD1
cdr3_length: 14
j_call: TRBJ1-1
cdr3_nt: TGTGCCAGCAGCCGGGACAGGGCGAACACTGAAGCTTTCTTT
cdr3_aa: CASSRDRANTEAFF

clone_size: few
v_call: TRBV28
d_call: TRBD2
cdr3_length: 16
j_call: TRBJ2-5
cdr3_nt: TGTGCCAGCAGTCCGTGGACTAGCGGGAGTACGGAGACCCAGTACTTC
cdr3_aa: CASSPWTSGSTETQYF

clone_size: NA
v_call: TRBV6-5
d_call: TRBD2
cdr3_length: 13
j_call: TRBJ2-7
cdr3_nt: TGTGCCAGCAGCCGGACTAGTTTCTACGAGCAGTACTTC
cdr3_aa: CASSRTSFYEQYF

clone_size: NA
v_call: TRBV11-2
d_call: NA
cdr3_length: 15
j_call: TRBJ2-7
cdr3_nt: TGTGCCAGCAGCCCACAGGCCCATCTGGCCTACGAGCAGTACTTC
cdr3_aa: CASSPQAHLAYEQYF

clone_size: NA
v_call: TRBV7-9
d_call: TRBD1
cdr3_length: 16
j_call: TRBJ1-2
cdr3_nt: TGTGCCAGCAGCTCGACAGGGGGCGATAAGGTCTATGGCTACACCTTC
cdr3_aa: CASSSTGGDKVYGYTF

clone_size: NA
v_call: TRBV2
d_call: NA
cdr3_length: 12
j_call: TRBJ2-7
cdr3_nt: TGTGCCACCTCAGGGGACGGGAACGAGCAGTACTTC
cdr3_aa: CATSGDGNEQYF

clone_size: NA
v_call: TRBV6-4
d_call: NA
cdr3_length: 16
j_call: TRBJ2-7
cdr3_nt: TGTGCCAGCACCGAACGAGAGGGGGGGGCCACCTACGAGCAGTACTTC
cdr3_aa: CASTEREGGATYEQYF

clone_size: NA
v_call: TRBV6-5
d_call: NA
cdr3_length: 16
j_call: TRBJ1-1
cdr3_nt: TGTGCCAGCAGTTCCACGCTACAGGTTATGAACACTGAAGCTTTCTTT
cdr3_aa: CASSSTLQVMNTEAFF

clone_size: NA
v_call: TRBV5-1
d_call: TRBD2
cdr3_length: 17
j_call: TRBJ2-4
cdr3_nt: TGCGCCAGCAGCGCGGATACAACCAGGGGACTAGCGAACATTCAGTACTTC
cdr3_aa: CASSADTTRGLANIQYF

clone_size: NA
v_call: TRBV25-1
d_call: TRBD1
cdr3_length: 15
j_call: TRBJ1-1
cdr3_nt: TGTGCCAGCAGTGGGACAGGAGACATGAACACTGAAGCTTTCTTT
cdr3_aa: CASSGTGDMNTEAFF

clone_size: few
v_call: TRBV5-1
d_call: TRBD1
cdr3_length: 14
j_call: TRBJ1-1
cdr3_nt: TGCGCCAGCCAGGGGGCGTCTCAGGACACTGAAGCTTTCTTT
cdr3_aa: CASQGASQDTEAFF

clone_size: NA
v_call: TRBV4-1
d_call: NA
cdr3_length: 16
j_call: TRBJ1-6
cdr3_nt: TGCGCCAGCAGCCGCACACAGGGTTCCTATAATTCACCCCTCCACTTT
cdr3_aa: CASSRTQGSYNSPLHF

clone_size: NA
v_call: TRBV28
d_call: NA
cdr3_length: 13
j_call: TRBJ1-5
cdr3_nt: TGTGCCAGCACCACAACACCAAATCAGCCCCAGCATTTT
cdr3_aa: CASTTTPNQPQHF

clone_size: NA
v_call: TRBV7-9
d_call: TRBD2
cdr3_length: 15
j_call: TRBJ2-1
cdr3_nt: TGTGCCAGCAGCCTCGGGACTAGCGGGATCAATGAGCAGTTCTTC
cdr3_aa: CASSLGTSGINEQFF

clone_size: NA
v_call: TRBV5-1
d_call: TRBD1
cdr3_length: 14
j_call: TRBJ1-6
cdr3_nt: TGCGCCAGCAGCTGGACAGGGCACAATTCACCCCTCCACTTT
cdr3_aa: CASSWTGHNSPLHF

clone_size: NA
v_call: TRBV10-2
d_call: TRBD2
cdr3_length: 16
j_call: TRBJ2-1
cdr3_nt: TGCGCCAGCAGTGAGTCCTTAGCGGGGTTCGGCAATGAGCAGTTCTTC
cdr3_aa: CASSESLAGFGNEQFF

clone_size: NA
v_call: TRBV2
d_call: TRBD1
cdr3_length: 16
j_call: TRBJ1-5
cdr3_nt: TGTGCCAGCACCAGAACGGACAGGCTAAATCGGCAGCCCCAGCATTTT
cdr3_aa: CASTRTDRLNRQPQHF

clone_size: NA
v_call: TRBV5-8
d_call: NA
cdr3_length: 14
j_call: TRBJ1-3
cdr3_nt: TGTGCCAGCAGCTTGGGGACAGAGGGAAACACCATATATTTT
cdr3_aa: CASSLGTEGNTIYF

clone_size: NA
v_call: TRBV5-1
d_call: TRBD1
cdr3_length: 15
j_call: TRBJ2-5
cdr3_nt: TGCGCCAGCAGCTTCTCCCCGGACAGGCAAGAGACCCAGTACTTC
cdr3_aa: CASSFSPDRQETQYF

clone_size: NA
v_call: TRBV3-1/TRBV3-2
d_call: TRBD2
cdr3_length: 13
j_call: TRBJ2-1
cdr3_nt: TGTGCCAGCAGCCAAAGACTAGCGAATGAGCAGTTCTTC
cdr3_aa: CASSQRLANEQFF

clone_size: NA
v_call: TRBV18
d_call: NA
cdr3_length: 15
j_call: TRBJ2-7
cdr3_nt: TGTGCCAGCTCACCTGTTATGGGCCCTACCTACGAGCAGTACTTC
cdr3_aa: CASSPVMGPTYEQYF

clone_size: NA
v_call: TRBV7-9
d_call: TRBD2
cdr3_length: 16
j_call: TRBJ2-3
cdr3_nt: TGTGCCAGCAGTGAAACTAGCGGGAGTGGGGGAGATACGCAGTATTTT
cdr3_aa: CASSETSGSGGDTQYF

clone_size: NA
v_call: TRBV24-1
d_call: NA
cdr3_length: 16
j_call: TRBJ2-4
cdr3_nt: TGTGCCACCAGTGTCAGGAGACTAGTAACCAAAAACATTCAGTACTTC
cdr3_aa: CATSVRRLVTKNIQYF

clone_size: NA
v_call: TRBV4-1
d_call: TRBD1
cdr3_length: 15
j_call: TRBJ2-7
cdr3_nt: TGCGCCAGCAGCCAACCGACAGGGACCTCCTACGAGCAGTACTTC
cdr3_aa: CASSQPTGTSYEQYF

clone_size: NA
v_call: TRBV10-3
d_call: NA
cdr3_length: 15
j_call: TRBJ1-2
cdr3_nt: TGTGCCATCAGTGACCCCCCGGGGGTCTACTATGGCTACACCTTC
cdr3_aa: CAISDPPGVYYGYTF

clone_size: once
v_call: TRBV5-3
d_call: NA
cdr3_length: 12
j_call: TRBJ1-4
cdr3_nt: TGTGCCAGAAGCTTGGAGCAGGCCGGGGTGTTTTTT
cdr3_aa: CARSLEQAGVFF

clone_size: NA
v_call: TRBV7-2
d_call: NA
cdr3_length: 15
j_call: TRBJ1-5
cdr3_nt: TGTGCCAGCAGCGCCGGCCCAGGGAAAGCCCAGCCCCAGCATTTT
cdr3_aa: CASSAGPGKAQPQHF

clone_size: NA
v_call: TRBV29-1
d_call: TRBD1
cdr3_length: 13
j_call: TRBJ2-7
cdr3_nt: TGCAGCGCCGGGACAGGGGCTTTCTACGAGCAGTACTTC
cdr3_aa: CSAGTGAFYEQYF

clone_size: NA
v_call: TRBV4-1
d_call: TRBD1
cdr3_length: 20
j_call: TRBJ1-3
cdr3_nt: TGCGCCAGCAGCCAAGGGGGGACAGGGGAACTTCGGAGCTCTGGAAACACCATATATTTT
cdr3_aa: CASSQGGTGELRSSGNTIYF

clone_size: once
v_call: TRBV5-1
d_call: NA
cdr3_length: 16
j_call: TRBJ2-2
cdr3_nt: TGCGCCAGCAGCTTGGGATGGGGAGTCAATTCTGGGGAGCTGTTTTTT
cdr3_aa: CASSLGWGVNSGELFF

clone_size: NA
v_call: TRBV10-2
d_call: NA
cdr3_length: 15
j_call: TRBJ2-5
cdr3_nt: TGCGCCAGCAGTGAGTCCGTGTTCCGTGCGGGGACCCAGTACTTC
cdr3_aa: CASSESVFRAGTQYF

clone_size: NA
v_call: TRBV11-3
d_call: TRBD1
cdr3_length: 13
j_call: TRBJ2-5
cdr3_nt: TGTGCCAGCAGCACGACAGGGGTGGTGACCCAGTACTTC
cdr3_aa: CASSTTGVVTQYF

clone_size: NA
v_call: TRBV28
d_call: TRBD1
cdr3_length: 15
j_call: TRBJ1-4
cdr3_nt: TGTGCCAGCAGTTTCCCGACAGGGGCTAATGAAAAACTGTTTTTT
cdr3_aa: CASSFPTGANEKLFF

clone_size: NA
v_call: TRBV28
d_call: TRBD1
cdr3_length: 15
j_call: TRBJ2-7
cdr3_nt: TGTGCCAGCAGGACCGGGACAGGGAGCTCCTACGAGCAGTACTTC
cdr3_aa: CASRTGTGSSYEQYF

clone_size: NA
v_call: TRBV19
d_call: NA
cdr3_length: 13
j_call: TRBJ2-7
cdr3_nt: TGTGCCAGTAGTGGCCCCCCGACCTACGAGCAGTACTTC
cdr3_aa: CASSGPPTYEQYF

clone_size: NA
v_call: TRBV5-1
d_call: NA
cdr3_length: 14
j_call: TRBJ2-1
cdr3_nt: TGCGCCAGCACCAGGGATTCCGACTACAATGAGCAGTTCTTC
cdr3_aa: CASTRDSDYNEQFF

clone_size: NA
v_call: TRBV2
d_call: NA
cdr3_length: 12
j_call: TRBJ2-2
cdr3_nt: TGTGCCAGCAGGAACCGGGGCGGGGAGCTGTTTTTT
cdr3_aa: CASRNRGGELFF

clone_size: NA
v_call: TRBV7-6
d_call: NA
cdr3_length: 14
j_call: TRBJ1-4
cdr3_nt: TGTGCCAGCAGTAAACGGGGGAGGGGTGAAAAACTGTTTTTT
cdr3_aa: CASSKRGRGEKLFF

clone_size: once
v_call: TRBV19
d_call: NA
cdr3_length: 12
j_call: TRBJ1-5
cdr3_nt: TGTGCCAGTAGTGGGGGGTCGCGGGCCCAGCATTTT
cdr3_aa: CASSGGSRAQHF

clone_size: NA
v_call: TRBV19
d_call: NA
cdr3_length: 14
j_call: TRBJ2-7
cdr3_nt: TGTGCCAGTAGTATGTTCTGGGAGACGTCCGAGCAGTACTTC
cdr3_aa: CASSMFWETSEQYF

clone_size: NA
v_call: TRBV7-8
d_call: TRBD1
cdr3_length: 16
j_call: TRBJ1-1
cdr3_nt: TGTGCCAGCAGCTTGGGGGGACAGAAGATGAACACTGAAGCTTTCTTT
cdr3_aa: CASSLGGQKMNTEAFF

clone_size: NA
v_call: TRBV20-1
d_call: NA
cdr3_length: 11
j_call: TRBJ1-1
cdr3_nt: TGCAGTGCTAGAGATCGCACTGAAGCTTTCTTT
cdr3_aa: CSARDRTEAFF

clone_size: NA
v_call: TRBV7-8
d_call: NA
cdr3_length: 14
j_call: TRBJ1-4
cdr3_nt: TGTGCCAGCAGCGCATCTACAACTAATGAAAAACTGTTTTTT
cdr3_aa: CASSASTTNEKLFF

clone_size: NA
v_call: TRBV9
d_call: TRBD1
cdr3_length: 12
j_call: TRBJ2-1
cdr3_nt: TGTGCCAGCAGCGTAGGGCGGACAGGGGAGTTCTTC
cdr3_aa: CASSVGRTGEFF

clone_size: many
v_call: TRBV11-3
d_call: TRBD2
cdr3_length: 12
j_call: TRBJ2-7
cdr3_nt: TGTGCCAGCAGCGGGAGGGCTTCCGAGCAGTACTTC
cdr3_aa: CASSGRASEQYF

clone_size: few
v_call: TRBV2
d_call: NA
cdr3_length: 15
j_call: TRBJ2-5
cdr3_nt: TGTGCCAGCAGTTCTGGCCGAGGGTCGTCAGGGACCCAGTACTTC
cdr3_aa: CASSSGRGSSGTQYF

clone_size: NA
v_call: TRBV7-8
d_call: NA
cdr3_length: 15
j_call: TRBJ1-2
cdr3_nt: TGTGCCAGCAGCTTAGGCCGCGGAGGGGCCTATGGCTACACCTTC
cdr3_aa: CASSLGRGGAYGYTF

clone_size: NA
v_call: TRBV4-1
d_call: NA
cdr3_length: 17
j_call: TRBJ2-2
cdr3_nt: TGCGCCAGCAACCCGCGATTGTCGGTCACCTCAACCGGGGAGCTGTTTTTT
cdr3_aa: CASNPRLSVTSTGELFF

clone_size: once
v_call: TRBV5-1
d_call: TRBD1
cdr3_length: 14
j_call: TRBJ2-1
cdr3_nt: TGCGCCAGCAGGATCGAGCCAGGGGGCAAGTTGCAGTTCTTC
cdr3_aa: CASRIEPGGKLQFF

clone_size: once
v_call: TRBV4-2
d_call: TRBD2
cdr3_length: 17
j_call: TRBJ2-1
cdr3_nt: TGTGCCAGCAGCCAAGATTGGAGGACTAGCGGGAGGAATGAGCAGTTCTTC
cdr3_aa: CASSQDWRTSGRNEQFF

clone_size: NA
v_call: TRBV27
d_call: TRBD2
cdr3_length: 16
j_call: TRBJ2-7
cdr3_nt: TGTGCCAGCAGTTTATTAGGGACTAGCGGGGACTACGAGCAGTACTTC
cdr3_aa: CASSLLGTSGDYEQYF

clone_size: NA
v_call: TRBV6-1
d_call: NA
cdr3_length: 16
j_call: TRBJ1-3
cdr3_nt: TGTGCCAGCAGTGAGCATAGGGGAAGCTCTGGAAACACCATATATTTT
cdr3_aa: CASSEHRGSSGNTIYF